The clone carrying this T cell receptor (beta chain) was counted only a few times. Its antigen is still unknown. The data derive from a study of cytomegalovirus exposure and HLA in healthy donors. Study-wide background: Roughly 86 million unique TCRs from HLA-typed donors made up an early data release. Study-level findings and limits: Likely technical artifact: a cluster of highly shared sequence variants.

This PCR relied on a set of 60 Vbeta primers and 13 Jbeta primers. Clones were read by immunoSEQ multiplex PCR, and TCRdb kept only the in-frame ones, dropping some. The sample comprises around 100,000 clones, roughly 80% of which are singletons, and roughly 1.9% rests with the top ten. This CDR3 is 18 amino acids long. Germline loops: CDR1 SGDLS, CDR2 YYNGEE. The junction had 14 bases not matched to a gene; V was cut back by 3 bases and J by 4 bases. Sequences were obtained from PBMCs. The chain links TRBV9 to TRBJ2-3; the match to TRBD2 covers 10 bases. The source is a woman between 35 and 50 years old in good health and CMV-seronegative. CDR3 amino acids: CASSEGLPGLARADTQYF. The CDR3 nucleotides are TGTGCCAGCAGCGAGGGGCTCCCGGGACTAGCGAGGGCAGATACGCAGTATTTT.